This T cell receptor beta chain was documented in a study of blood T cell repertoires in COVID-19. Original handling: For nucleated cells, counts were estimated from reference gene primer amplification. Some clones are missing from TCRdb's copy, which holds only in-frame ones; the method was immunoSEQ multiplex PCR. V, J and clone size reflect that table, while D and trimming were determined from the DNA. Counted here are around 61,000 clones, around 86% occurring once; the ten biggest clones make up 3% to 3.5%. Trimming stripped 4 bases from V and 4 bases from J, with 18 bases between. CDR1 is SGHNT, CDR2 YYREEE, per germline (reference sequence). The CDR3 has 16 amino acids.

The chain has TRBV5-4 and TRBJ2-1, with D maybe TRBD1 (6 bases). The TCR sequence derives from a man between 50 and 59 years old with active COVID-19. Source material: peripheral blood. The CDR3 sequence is CASSHTGSGTYNEQFF. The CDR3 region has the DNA TGTGCCAGCAGCCATACAGGGTCCGGTACGTACAATGAGCAGTTCTTC.